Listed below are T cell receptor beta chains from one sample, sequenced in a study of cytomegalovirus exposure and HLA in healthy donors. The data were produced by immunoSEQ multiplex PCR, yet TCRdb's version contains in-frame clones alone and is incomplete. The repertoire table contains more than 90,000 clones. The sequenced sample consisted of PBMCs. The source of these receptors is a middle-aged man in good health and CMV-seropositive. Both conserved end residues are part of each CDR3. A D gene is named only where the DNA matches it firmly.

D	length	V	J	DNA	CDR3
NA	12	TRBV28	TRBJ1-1	TGTGCCAGCAGGGAACAGGGTCATGAAGCTTTCTTT	CASREQGHEAFF
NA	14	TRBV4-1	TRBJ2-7	TGCGCCAGCAGCCAACCGGGACTGCTTAACGAGCAGTACTTC	CASSQPGLLNEQYF
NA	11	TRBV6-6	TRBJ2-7	TGTGCCAGCGAAGTAGCGAGCGAGCAGTACTTC	CASEVASEQYF
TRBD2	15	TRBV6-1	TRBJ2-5	TGTGCCAGCAGTGAACTAGCGGGAGGGCAAGAGACCCAGTACTTC	CASSELAGGQETQYF
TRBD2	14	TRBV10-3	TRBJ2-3	TGTGCCGTAAAGAGCGGGATGGTCCCAGATACGCAGTATTTT	CAVKSGMVPDTQYF
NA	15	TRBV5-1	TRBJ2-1	TGCGCCAGCAGCTTGCTTGGGGGCGCCAACAATGAGCAGTTCTTC	CASSLLGGANNEQFF
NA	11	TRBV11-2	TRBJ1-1	TGTGCCAGCAGCTTAGCCCTTCGAGCTTTCTTT	CASSLALRAFF
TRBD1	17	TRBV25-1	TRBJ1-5	TGTGCCAGCAGTGAATATGGGACAGATAATAGCGATCAGCCCCAGCATTTT	CASSEYGTDNSDQPQHF
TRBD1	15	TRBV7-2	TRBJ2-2	TGTGCCAGCAGCCGGACAGGACTGAACACCGGGGAGCTGTTTTTT	CASSRTGLNTGELFF
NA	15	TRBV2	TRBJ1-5	TGTGCCAGCAGTGAGTCGACAATCCAAAATCAGCCCCAGCATTTT	CASSESTIQNQPQHF